This T cell receptor beta chain was recovered during a study of T cell responses to AZD1222 COVID-19 vaccine. The assay was immunoSEQ multiplex PCR, and TCRdb's table has in-frame clones only and misses some. The sample includes about 150,000 clones, 91% of them seen just once. Study-wide results and limits: A reported finding is that nearly half of spike-specific TCRs target unmutated variant regions. The study identified only six AZD1222 recipients as seropositive at baseline. Spike-specific TCR repertoires showed rising breadth and depth after two AZD1222 doses.

As for this clone: The antigen remains undetermined.

V lost 0 bases to trimming and J lost 2 bases, with 9 bases between them. The germline gives CDR1 SGHRS, CDR2 YFSETQ. The CDR3 is 14 amino acids. The genes are TRBV5-1 and TRBJ2-7; D may be TRBD1 or TRBD2 (5 bases each). The source is an adult in good health. Sample: peripheral blood, taken on day 0 of AZD1222 vaccination. The CDR3 DNA is TGCGCCAGCAGCTTGGCCGGGGACGCCTACGAGCAGTACTTC. Its translation: CASSLAGDAYEQYF. The full variable domain, its missing parts supplied by reference TRBV5-1 and TRBJ2-7, is KAGVTQTPRYLIKTRGQQVTLSCSPISGHRSVSWYQQTPGQGLQFLFEYFSETQRNKGNFPGRFSGRQFSNSRSEMNVSTLELGDSALYLCASSLAGDAYEQYFGPGTRLTVT.